This T cell receptor (beta chain) was observed in a study of cytomegalovirus exposure and HLA in healthy donors. Trimming removed 2 bases from V and 5 bases from J, with 12 bases in between. CDR1 is SGHVS and CDR2 is FNYEAQ in the germline V gene. The CDR3 sequence is 14 residues long. The primer mix had 60 Vbeta and 13 Jbeta primers. The protocol was immunoSEQ multiplex PCR, while the TCRdb copy is restricted to in-frame clones and leaves out a portion. The sample has 120,000 or so clones, roughly 72% seen once. Notes on the study in general: V- and J-gene trimming in TCR beta was tied to a missense DCLRE1C variant by an analysis performed later.

This clone was recorded a few times. Its antigen remains unidentified. The TCR comes from a man aged 35 to 55 in good health and CMV-seropositive. Source material: PBMCs. This chain connects TRBV7-6 to TRBJ2-5; TRBD2 is a possible D gene (5 bases). The CDR3 loop reads CASSLSSPHETQYF. The CDR3 region has the DNA TGTGCCAGCAGCTTATCTAGCCCCCACGAGACCCAGTACTTC.